This T cell receptor beta chain was retrieved from a study of blood T cell repertoires in COVID-19. Whole-study context: Samples representing acute and convalescent COVID-19 were sourced from the United States, Italy and Spain. T cells, B-cell-depleted T cells, or PBMCs supplied cDNA or gDNA.

Authors' processing steps: Reference gene primer amplification gave estimated nucleated cell counts. TCRdb's copy holds only in-frame clones and misses some; the assay was immunoSEQ multiplex PCR. V and J calls and clone size are given by that table; D and trimming were obtained from the DNA. The data contain 70,000 to 80,000 clones, roughly 80% of them seen just once; the ten biggest clones take up around 13%. Germline V gene data show CDR1 as SGHKS and CDR2 as YYEKEE (reference sequence). There are 14 residues in the CDR3. The ends lost 0 bases at V and 6 bases at J; junction bases unmatched: 3. The TCR was taken from a woman at least 80 years old with acute or convalescent COVID-19. Input material: peripheral blood. The V call is TRBV5-5, the J call TRBJ2-7; 10 bases line up with TRBD2. The CDR3 loop is CASSLGAGGGEQYF. CDR3 in DNA: TGTGCCAGCAGCTTGGGAGCGGGAGGGGGCGAGCAGTACTTC. Full variable domain (outside the CDR3, taken from reference TRBV5-5 and TRBJ2-7): DAGVTQSPTHLIKTRGQQVTLRCSPISGHKSVSWYQQVLGQGPQFIFQYYEKEERGRGNFPDRFSARQFPNYSSELNVNALLLGDSALYLCASSLGAGGGEQYFGPGTRLTVT.